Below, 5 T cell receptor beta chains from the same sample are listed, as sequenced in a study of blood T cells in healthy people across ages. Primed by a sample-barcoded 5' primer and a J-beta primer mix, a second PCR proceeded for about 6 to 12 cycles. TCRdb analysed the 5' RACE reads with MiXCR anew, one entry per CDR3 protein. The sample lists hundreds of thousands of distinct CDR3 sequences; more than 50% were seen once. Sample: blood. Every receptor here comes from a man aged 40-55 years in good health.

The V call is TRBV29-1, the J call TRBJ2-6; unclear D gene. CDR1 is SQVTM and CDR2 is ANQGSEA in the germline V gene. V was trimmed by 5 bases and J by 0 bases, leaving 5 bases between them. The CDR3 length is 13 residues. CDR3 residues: CSVSASGANVLTF. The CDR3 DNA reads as TGCAGCGTTTCGGCCTCTGGGGCCAACGTCCTGACTTTC. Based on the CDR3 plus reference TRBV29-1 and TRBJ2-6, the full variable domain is SAVISQKPSRDICQRGTSLTIQCQVDSQVTMMFWYRQQPGQSLTLIATANQGSEATYESGFVIDKFPISRPNLTFSTLTVSNMSPEDSSIYLCSVSASGANVLTFGAGSRLTVL.

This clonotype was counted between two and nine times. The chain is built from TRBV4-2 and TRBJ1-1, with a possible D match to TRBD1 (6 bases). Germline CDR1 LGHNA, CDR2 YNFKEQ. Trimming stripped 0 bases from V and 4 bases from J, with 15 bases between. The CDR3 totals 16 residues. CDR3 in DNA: TGTGCCAGCAGCCAAGAGGTGGGCAGGGGTGCCACTGAAGCTTTCTTT. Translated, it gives CASSQEVGRGATEAFF.

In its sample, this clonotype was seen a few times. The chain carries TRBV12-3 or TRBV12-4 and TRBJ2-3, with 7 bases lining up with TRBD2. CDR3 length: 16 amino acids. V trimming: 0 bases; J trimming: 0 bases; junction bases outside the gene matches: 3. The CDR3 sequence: CASSLAGGTSTDTQYF. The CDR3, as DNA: TGTGCCAGCAGTTTAGCGGGGGGGACTAGCACAGATACGCAGTATTTT.

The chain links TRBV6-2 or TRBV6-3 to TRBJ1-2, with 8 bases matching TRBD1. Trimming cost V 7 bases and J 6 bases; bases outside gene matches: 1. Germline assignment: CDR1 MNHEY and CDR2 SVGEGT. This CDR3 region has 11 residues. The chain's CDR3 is CASKGQDGYTF. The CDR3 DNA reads TGTGCCAGCAAGGGACAGGATGGCTACACCTTC.

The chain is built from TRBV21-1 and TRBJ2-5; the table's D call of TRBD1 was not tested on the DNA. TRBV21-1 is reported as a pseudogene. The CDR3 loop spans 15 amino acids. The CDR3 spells CASSKRVQGEETQYF. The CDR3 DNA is TGTGCCAGCAGCAAAAGGGTGCAGGGGGAAGAGACCCAGTACTTC.